This TCR beta chain was recovered during a study of T-cell memory formation after mild COVID-19. Between the trimmed V and J ends, which lost 4 bases and 2 bases, there was a span of 12 bases. Germline V gene lookup returns CDR1 SGHTA and CDR2 FQGNSA. The CDR3 spans 15 residues. From 5'RACE with constant-segment primers came TCR alpha and TCR beta cDNA libraries that carried sample barcodes and UMIs. TCRdb recomputed calls from the 5' RACE reads with MiXCR, one row per CDR3 protein. The table records fewer than 250,000 distinct CDR3 sequences, roughly 18% of them present only once. This clonotype appeared a few times.

This receptor was obtained from an adult woman who had mild COVID-19 (a few samples of this study predate the infection). Cell type and time point are not known. Sequences were obtained from PBMCs or a T cell subset sorted from them (not recorded which). The genes are TRBV7-2 and TRBJ1-5; D ambiguous. The CDR3 region has the DNA TGTGCCAGCAGCTCCGGCACGATGGGCAATCAGCCCCAGCATTTT. Its translation is CASSSGTMGNQPQHF. The full variable domain, with the rest looked up from reference TRBV7-2 and TRBJ1-5, is GAGVSQSPSNKVTEKGKDVELRCDPISGHTALYWYRQSLGQGLEFLIYFQGNSAPDKSGLPSDRFSAERTGGSVSTLTIQRTQQEDSAVYLCASSSGTMGNQPQHFGDGTRLSIL.